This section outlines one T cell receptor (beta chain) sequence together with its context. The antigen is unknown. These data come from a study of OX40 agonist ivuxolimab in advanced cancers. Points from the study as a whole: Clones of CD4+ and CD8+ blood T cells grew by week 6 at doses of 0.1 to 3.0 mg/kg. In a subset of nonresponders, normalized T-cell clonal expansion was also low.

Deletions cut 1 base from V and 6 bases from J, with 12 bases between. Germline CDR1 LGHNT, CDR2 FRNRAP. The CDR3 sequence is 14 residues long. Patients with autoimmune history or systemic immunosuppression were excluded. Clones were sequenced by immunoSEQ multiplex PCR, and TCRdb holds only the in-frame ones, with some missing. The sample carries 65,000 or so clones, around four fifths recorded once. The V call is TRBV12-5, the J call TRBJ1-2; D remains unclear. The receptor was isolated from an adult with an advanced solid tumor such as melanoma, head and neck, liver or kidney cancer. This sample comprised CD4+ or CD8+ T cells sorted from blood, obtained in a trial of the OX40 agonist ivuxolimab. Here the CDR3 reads CASGLDTGSHGYTF. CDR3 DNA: TGTGCTAGTGGTTTGGACACGGGGAGCCATGGCTACACCTTC.